The next 5 T cell receptor beta chains were all read from a single sample in a study of T cell responses to AZD1222 COVID-19 vaccine. Data came from immunoSEQ multiplex PCR; TCRdb stores just in-frame clones and leaves some out. Among roughly 110,000 clones listed, 88% were seen once. The source was peripheral blood, collected 28 days after the second AZD1222 dose. Source of these receptors: an adult who received the AZD1222 COVID-19 vaccine.

This CDR3 reads CASSAGTSGASYNEQFF. The CDR3 DNA reads as TGCGCCAGCAGCGCGGGGACTAGCGGGGCCTCCTACAATGAGCAGTTCTTC. The chain has TRBV5-1 and TRBJ2-1; TRBD2 agrees at 13 bases. There are 17 residues in the CDR3. V gave up 4 bases and J gave up 0 bases; unmatched junction bases: 4. Germline loops: CDR1 SGHRS, CDR2 YFSETQ.

The chain is built from TRBV2 and TRBJ1-4; 9 bases are shared with TRBD1. V gave up 8 bases and J gave up 7 bases; unmatched junction bases: 8. The germline V gene encodes CDR1 SNHLY and CDR2 FYNNEI. The CDR3 runs to 14 residues. The CDR3 nucleotides are TGTGCCAGCCGTACACAGGGGGCGAGTGAAAAACTGTTTTTT. Translation gives CASRTQGASEKLFF.

This clone was counted once. The genes are TRBV6-5 and TRBJ1-1; D ambiguous. Germline V CDR1 and CDR2: MNHEY, SVGAGI. Trimming took off 6 bases at V and 0 bases at J, with 11 bases between the two ends. The CDR3 runs 14 residues. Here the CDR3 reads CASSPGRLNTEAFF. DNA of the CDR3: TGTGCCAGCAGCCCCGGACGGTTGAACACTGAAGCTTTCTTT.

This clone was found a few times. The chain carries TRBV4-1 and TRBJ1-4, with TRBD1 identical over 9 bases. In germline, CDR1 is MGHRA, CDR2 YSYEKL. This CDR3 contains 17 residues. Unmatched junction bases numbered 6, after V lost 2 bases and J lost 2 bases. The CDR3 coding sequence is TGCGCCAGCAGCCAACCGGGACAGGGTGCGACTAATGAAAAACTGTTTTTT. Its protein product is CASSQPGQGATNEKLFF.

The gene calls are TRBV3-1 (or the pseudogene TRBV3-2) and TRBJ1-2; D call uncertain. The CDR3 has 12 amino acids. With 1 base removed from V and 6 bases from J, the gap between germline ends came to 6 bases. Germline CDR1 and CDR2: LGHDT and YNNKEL (reference sequence). The CDR3 coding sequence is TGTGCCAGCAGCCAAGGACAACATGGCTACACCTTC. It specifies CASSQGQHGYTF.